The clone carrying this T cell receptor beta chain has just a few counts. Its antigen is unknown. Specified treatment: approximately nine-day PBMC culture with coronavirus spike peptide pools or control peptides (ViraFEST assay). V gave up 8 bases and J gave up 7 bases, with 8 bases separating them. Looked up from germline, CDR1 is SGHTA and CDR2 is FQGNSA. This CDR3 region has 10 residues. The source of the sample is a study of vaccination and CD4 T cells after COVID-19. As for the study in general: Investigators drew the post-COVID samples a median around 98 days after diagnosis, with a range of 35 to 161. Median time from second vaccine dose to sampling was around 72 days (14 to 241). Findings and limits, study-wide: Researchers report that a median about 86% of reactive clones in convalescent patients surfaced only post-vaccination.

Cultured CD4+ T cell DNA was sequenced using the Oncomine TCR Beta short-read assay. It was cultured CD4+ T cells from which genomic DNA was extracted. Using its own MiXCR run on the PCR reads, TCRdb lists one record per CDR3 protein. Among about 15,000 distinct CDR3 sequences listed, approximately 42% were seen once. Source material: cultured CD4+ T cells from blood. The gene calls are TRBV7-2 and TRBJ1-2, with a weak D call TRBD1 (5 bases). The source is a human donor with COVID-19. CDR3: CASARGGYTF. In DNA form, the CDR3 reads TGTGCCAGCGCGAGGGGTGGCTACACCTTC.